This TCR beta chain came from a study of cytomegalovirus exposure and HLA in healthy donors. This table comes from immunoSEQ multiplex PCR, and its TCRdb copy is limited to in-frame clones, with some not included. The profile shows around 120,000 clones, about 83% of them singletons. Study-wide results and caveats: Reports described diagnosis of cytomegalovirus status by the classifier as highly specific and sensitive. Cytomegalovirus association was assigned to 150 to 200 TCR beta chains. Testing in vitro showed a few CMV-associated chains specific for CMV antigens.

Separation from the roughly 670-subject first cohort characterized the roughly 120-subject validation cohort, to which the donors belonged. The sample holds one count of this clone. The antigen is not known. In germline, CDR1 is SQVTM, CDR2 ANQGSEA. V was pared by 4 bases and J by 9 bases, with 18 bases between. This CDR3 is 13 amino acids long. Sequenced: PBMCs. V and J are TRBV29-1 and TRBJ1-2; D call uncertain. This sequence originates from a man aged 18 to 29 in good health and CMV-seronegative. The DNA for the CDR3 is TGCAGCGTTGTGAAGGAGAATGAGATAAGCTACACCTTC. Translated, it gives CSVVKENEISYTF.